These 6 T cell receptor beta chains were all obtained from the same sample, sequenced in a study of early T cells in non-severe SARS-CoV-2 infection. TCRdb independently ran MiXCR on the 5' RACE reads; one entry per CDR3 protein. The sample has roughly 29,000 distinct CDR3 sequences, around 5% seen once; the top ten hold 4% to 5.5%. Sequencing used whole blood. These receptors were obtained from an adult who was a healthcare worker with PCR-confirmed SARS-CoV-2 infection or an uninfected control (not recorded which).

Ten or more counts support this clonotype. The chain is built from TRBV7-8 and TRBJ1-6, with TRBD1 identical over 7 bases. V was pared by 2 bases and J by 8 bases, with 6 bases of the junction left unmatched. The length of the CDR3 is 15 residues. Per the germline V gene, CDR1 is SGHVS and CDR2 is FQNEAQ. CDR3 coding DNA: TGTGCCAGCAGCTTAAACAGGGGATGGCATTCACCCCTCCACTTT. It codes for CASSLNRGWHSPLHF.

This clonotype was picked up many times. CDR3 in DNA: TGCGCCAGCAGCCAAGGGGCTGGCGGGTACTCCTACAATGAGCAGTTCTTC. It translates to CASSQGAGGYSYNEQFF. The V gene is TRBV4-1, the J gene TRBJ2-1; D might be TRBD2 (5 bases). In germline, CDR1 is MGHRA, CDR2 YSYEKL. V was cut by 1 base and J by 0 bases, with 13 bases left in between. The CDR3 extends over 17 amino acids.

Note on this clonotype: Relative to the germline gene, one junction end is altered; a read error may explain this. The chain recombines TRBV11-2 with TRBJ2-7; 11 positions agree with TRBD2. CDR1 and CDR2 (germline): SGHAT, FQNNGV. The CDR3 extends over 13 amino acids. The CDR3: CASSSGLAAEVDF. CDR3 coding DNA: TGTGCCAGCAGCTCGGGACTAGCGGCGGAGGTGGACTTC.

Many counts were recorded for this clonotype. The chain uses TRBV6-5 and TRBJ2-1; 9 nucleotides align to TRBD1. Germline V lookup: CDR1 MNHEY, CDR2 SVGAGI. Germline trimming cut 8 bases from V and 5 bases from J; bases unmatched to any gene: 16. This CDR3 is built from 17 residues. In DNA form, the CDR3 reads TGTGCCAGCTCCTCCGCCACAGGGGGCGTTCGGGACAATGAGCAGTTCTTC. Encoded protein: CASSSATGGVRDNEQFF.

The genes are TRBV18 and TRBJ2-7, with 7 positions matching TRBD1. CDR3 length equals 15 residues. J gave up 2 bases and V 6 bases, and 10 bases lay outside the gene matches. Per the germline V gene, CDR1 is KGHSH and CDR2 is LQKENI. CDR3 DNA sequence: TGTGCCAGCTCTCCTAATGTAGGGGGCCCCTACGAGCAGTACTTC. Its protein product is CASSPNVGGPYEQYF.

The genes are TRBV6-2 or TRBV6-3 and TRBJ2-1, with 11 bases matching TRBD2. This CDR3 is 14 amino acids long. Germline V gene data show CDR1 as MNHEY and CDR2 as SVGEGT. V lost 10 bases and J lost 5; bases outside the gene matches: 7. The DNA for the CDR3 is TGTGCCACCACCGGACTAGCGGGTGACAATGAGCAGTTCTTC. This codes for CATTGLAGDNEQFF.